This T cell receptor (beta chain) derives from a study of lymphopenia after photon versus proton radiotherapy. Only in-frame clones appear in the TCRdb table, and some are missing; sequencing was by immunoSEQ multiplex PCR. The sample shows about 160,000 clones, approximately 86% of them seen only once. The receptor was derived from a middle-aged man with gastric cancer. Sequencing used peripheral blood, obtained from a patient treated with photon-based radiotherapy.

The CDR3 region has the DNA TGTGCCAGCAGTGAAAGGGGGAGTGGGGACAGCCACTATGGCTACACCTTC. The encoded protein is CASSERGSGDSHYGYTF. The V and J genes are TRBV2 and TRBJ1-2; 7 bases agree with TRBD1. This CDR3 has 17 residues. Germline values: CDR1 SNHLY, CDR2 FYNNEI. The ends lost 2 bases at V and 3 bases at J; junction bases unmatched: 12.